Below are 17 T cell receptor beta chains sequenced from a single sample in a study of T cell responses to AZD1222 COVID-19 vaccine (dated by TCRdb to about 2021). What the time point label conveys for this sample: baseline before first vaccination. The library was produced with the immunoSEQ multiplex PCR assay. Not all clones reach the TCRdb copy of this immuneACCESS table, which keeps in-frame sequences only. Checked studies attribute under half of the gap to unresolved V genes and leave the rest unexplained. For this sample the table gives 100,000 to 150,000 clones, of which 70% to 90% were detected only once. The top ten clones comprise approximately 20% of the sample. The starting material was peripheral blood, obtained on day 0 of AZD1222 vaccination. Source of these receptors: an adult in good health.

This sequence joins TRBV4-1 and TRBJ2-2, with 10 bases fitting TRBD2. Germline loops: CDR1 MGHRA, CDR2 YSYEKL. With 4 bases clipped from V and 1 base from J, the junction kept 15 bases outside the gene matches. The CDR3 has 20 residues. The CDR3 region has the DNA TGCGCCAGCAGCCTCTCTTCCCGGCGTCCTAGCGGGGGGAACACCGGGGAGCTGTTTTTT. The encoded protein is CASSLSSRRPSGGNTGELFF.

The genes are TRBV28 and TRBJ2-7; no definite D call. The germline gives CDR1 MDHEN, CDR2 SYDVKM. This CDR3 is 12 amino acids long. Trimming took 3 bases from V and 3 from J, leaving 6 bases between them. Written as DNA, the CDR3 is TGTGCCAGCAGTTTTTCCGGCTACGAGCAGTACTTC. Encoded protein: CASSFSGYEQYF.

The chain combines TRBV19 with TRBJ2-7; D gene ambiguous. The V and J ends lost 1 base and 2 bases respectively, with 6 bases between them. The CDR3 sequence is 13 residues long. Germline values: CDR1 LNHDA, CDR2 SQIVND (reference sequence). CDR3 region: CASSIGSAYEQYF. Here the CDR3 DNA reads TGTGCCAGTAGTATAGGGTCGGCCTACGAGCAGTACTTC.

In its sample, this clone was seen once. The chain combines TRBV7-9 with TRBJ1-2; no clear D. V gave up 2 bases and J gave up 6 bases, with 13 bases separating them. Germline CDR1 and CDR2: SEHNR and FQNEAQ (reference sequence). This CDR3 is built from 14 residues. This CDR3 is CASSLTGLTNGYTF. CDR3 in DNA: TGTGCCAGCAGCTTAACGGGGTTAACTAATGGCTACACCTTC.

The V gene is TRBV18, the J gene TRBJ2-1, with a weak D call TRBD1 (5 bases). The germline V and J ends were trimmed by 2 bases and 2 bases, with 10 bases remaining between them. Germline CDR1 reads KGHSH; CDR2 reads LQKENI. This CDR3 contains 15 residues. This CDR3 reads CASSPEQAPYNEQFF. The CDR3 nucleotides are TGTGCCAGCTCACCAGAACAGGCCCCCTACAATGAGCAGTTCTTC.

The J gene is TRBJ1-2, the V gene TRBV28; D is possibly TRBD1 (6 bases). V dropped 5 bases and J dropped 7 bases, with 11 bases sitting between them. This CDR3 comprises 12 residues. Germline V gene lookup returns CDR1 MDHEN and CDR2 SYDVKM. DNA for the CDR3: TGTGCCAGCAGTCCCCCAGGGGTTGGCTACACCTTC. Its translation is CASSPPGVGYTF.

The V call is TRBV6-2 or TRBV6-3, the J call TRBJ2-7, with D tentatively TRBD2 (5 bases). V was pared by 4 bases and J by 2 bases, with 9 bases between. The CDR3 is made up of 13 amino acids. From germline, CDR1 is MNHEY and CDR2 SVGEGT. The CDR3 region has the DNA TGTGCCAGCAGTTCTAGGGAGACCTACGAGCAGTACTTC. This sequence encodes CASSSRETYEQYF.

V gene TRBV6-5 combines with J gene TRBJ1-2; TRBD1 might be the D (6 bases). The CDR3 length is 15 residues. Trimming removed 4 bases at V and 3 bases at J, with 15 bases between. Germline V lookup: CDR1 MNHEY, CDR2 SVGAGI. The CDR3 sequence: CASSLGPPGDYGYTF. The DNA of the CDR3 is TGTGCCAGCAGTTTAGGGCCTCCAGGGGACTATGGCTACACCTTC.

The chain joins TRBV3-1 (or the pseudogene TRBV3-2) to TRBJ1-1; no reliable D call. CDR1 is LGHDT and CDR2 is YNNKEL in the germline V gene (reference sequence). Trimming shortened V by 1 base and J by 1 base, and 7 bases separated the two germline ends. The CDR3 loop spans 14 amino acids. The CDR3 coding sequence is TGTGCCAGCAGCCAAGGTGCGTGGAACACTGAAGCTTTCTTT. Residues: CASSQGAWNTEAFF.

V gene TRBV29-1 combines with J gene TRBJ2-7, with D tentatively TRBD1 (5 bases). CDR1 and CDR2 (germline): SQVTM, ANQGSEA. The CDR3 is made up of 11 amino acids. V was shortened by 6 bases and J by 6 bases, with 12 bases between the two germline ends. CDR3: CSVVGPREQYF. The CDR3 DNA reads as TGCAGCGTAGTGGGGCCCCGCGAGCAGTACTTC.

V is TRBV7-2 and J is TRBJ1-5; 9 nucleotides match TRBD1. CDR1 is SGHTA, CDR2 FQGNSA, per germline. Unmatched junction bases numbered 4, after V lost 5 bases and J lost 5 bases. The CDR3 is 14 amino acids. CDR3 protein: CASSQTGGDQPQHF. The DNA of the CDR3 is TGTGCCAGCAGCCAGACAGGGGGGGATCAGCCCCAGCATTTT.

The chain couples TRBV6-5 to TRBJ2-5; 7 nucleotides match TRBD2. This CDR3 is 13 amino acids long. V dropped 4 bases and J dropped 3; count of bases not matched to a gene: 2. Germline CDR1 reads MNHEY; CDR2 reads SVGAGI. In DNA, the CDR3 is TGTGCCAGCAGTTGGACTAGGGAAGAGACCCAGTACTTC. Residues: CASSWTREETQYF.

V is TRBV7-8 and J is TRBJ1-4; TRBD1 matches 7 bases. The CDR3 covers 14 residues. In germline, CDR1 is SGHVS, CDR2 FQNEAQ. Trimming at V came to 3 bases and at J to 7 bases, leaving 5 bases not matched to a gene. Here the CDR3 reads CASSFRQGIEKLFF. DNA of the CDR3: TGTGCCAGCAGCTTCAGACAGGGAATTGAAAAACTGTTTTTT.

The rearrangement uses TRBV30 and TRBJ2-3; tentative D call: TRBD2 (5 bases). V shed 6 bases and J shed 1 base, with 17 bases lying between them. The CDR3 is made up of 15 amino acids. Per the germline V gene, CDR1 is GTSNPN and CDR2 is SVGIG (reference sequence). CDR3 nucleotide sequence: TGTGCCTGCACGCTTAGAGGGCGGGGCACAGATACGCAGTATTTT. This sequence encodes CACTLRGRGTDTQYF.

CDR3 coding DNA: TGTGCCACATTGGGTGGGAATCAGCCCCAGCATTTT. Its protein is CATLGGNQPQHF. The rearrangement links TRBV3-1 (or the pseudogene TRBV3-2) to TRBJ1-5; D remains unclear. The CDR3 contains 12 residues. With 10 bases removed from V and 4 bases from J, the gap between germline ends came to 11 bases. Looked up from germline, CDR1 is LGHDT and CDR2 is YNNKEL (reference sequence).

The chain recombines TRBV7-2 with TRBJ2-7; 9 nucleotides match TRBD2. CDR1 is SGHTA and CDR2 is FQGNSA in the germline V gene. The length of the CDR3 is 14 residues. V lost 2 bases, J lost 4 bases, and 3 bases stayed unmatched. CDR3 nucleotides: TGTGCCAGCAGCTTAATTGCGGGGGGGTACGAGCAGTACTTC. Translated, it gives CASSLIAGGYEQYF.

The J gene is TRBJ2-5, the V gene TRBV5-1; D not resolved. Trimming took 4 bases from V and 1 from J, leaving 8 bases between them. This CDR3 region has 13 residues. Germline CDR1 and CDR2: SGHRS and YFSETQ. CDR3 in DNA: TGCGCCAGCAGCCCCTCCCCCCAAGAGACCCAGTACTTC. It translates to CASSPSPQETQYF.